This T cell receptor beta chain was identified during a study of shared clonotypes between healthy human individuals. The study, taken as a whole, reports: Naive subsets generally exceeded memory subsets in estimated richness. The four-donor shared clonotypes exceeded non-shared clonotypes in generation probability, with non-shared ones scoring lower.

On this clone itself: Its antigen remains unknown.

Clones were sequenced by immunoSEQ multiplex PCR, and TCRdb holds only the in-frame ones, with some missing. The sample records over 1.5 million clones, approximately 98% being singletons. Germline V CDR1 and CDR2: SGHDN, FVKESK. The CDR3 is made up of 17 amino acids. With 3 bases clipped from V and 2 bases from J, the junction kept 6 bases outside the gene matches. V gene TRBV14 combines with J gene TRBJ2-5, with TRBD2 matching 13 bases. This clonotype originated in a man younger than 45 in good health. Source material: naive CD4+ T cells sorted from blood. As to subset: CD45RA+ positively selected. CDR3 region: CASSHYSGLAGQETQYF. The DNA for the CDR3 is TGTGCCAGCAGCCACTATTCGGGACTAGCGGGACAAGAGACCCAGTACTTC.